This record covers a single T cell receptor (beta chain). These data belong to a study of blood T cell repertoires in COVID-19. Study-level background: Sites across the United States, Italy and Spain contributed samples from acute and convalescent COVID-19. The analysed material was cDNA or gDNA that came from T cells, B-cell-depleted T cells, or PBMCs.

The germline CDR1 and CDR2 sequences are PRHDT and FYEKMQ (reference sequence). The trim removed 5 bases at V and 0 bases at J, leaving 4 bases unmatched. CDR3 length: 14 amino acids. Authors' analysis steps: How many nucleated cells were present was estimated from reference gene primer amplification. Data came from immunoSEQ multiplex PCR; TCRdb stores just in-frame clones and leaves some out. The DNA gave D and trimming, while V, J and clone size come from that table. Among some 220,000 clones listed, 65% to 90% were seen once. The chain recombines TRBV13 with TRBJ2-7, with TRBD1 identical over 7 bases. Sequenced sample: peripheral blood. The source is a man between 45 and 60 years old with active or convalescent COVID-19. CDR3 bases: TGTGCCAGCAGCCCTCGGGACAGCTCCTACGAGCAGTACGTC. Translation: CASSPRDSSYEQYV.